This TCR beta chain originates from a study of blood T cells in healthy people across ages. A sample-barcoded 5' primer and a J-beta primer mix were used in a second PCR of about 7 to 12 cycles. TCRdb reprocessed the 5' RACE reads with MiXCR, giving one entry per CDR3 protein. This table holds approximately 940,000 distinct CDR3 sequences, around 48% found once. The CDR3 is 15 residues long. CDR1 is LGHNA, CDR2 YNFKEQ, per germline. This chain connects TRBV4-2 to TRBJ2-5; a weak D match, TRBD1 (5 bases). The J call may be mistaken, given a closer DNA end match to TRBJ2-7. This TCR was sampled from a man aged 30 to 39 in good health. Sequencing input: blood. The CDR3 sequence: CASSQGRGHSGEQYF. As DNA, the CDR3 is TGTGCCAGCAGCCAAGGTAGGGGCCATTCTGGCGAGCAGTACTTC.